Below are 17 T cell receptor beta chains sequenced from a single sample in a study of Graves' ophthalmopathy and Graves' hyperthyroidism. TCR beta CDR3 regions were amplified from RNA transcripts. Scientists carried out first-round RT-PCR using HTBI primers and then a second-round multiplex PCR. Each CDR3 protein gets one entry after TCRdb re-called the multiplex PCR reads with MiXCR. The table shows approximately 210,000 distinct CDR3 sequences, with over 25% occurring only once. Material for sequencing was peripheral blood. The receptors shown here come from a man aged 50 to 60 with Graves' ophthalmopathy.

CDR3 bases: TGTGCCACCAGCAATCGGCAGGGAAACTACGAGCAGTACTTC. It specifies CATSNRQGNYEQYF. The V call is TRBV6-2 or TRBV6-3, the J call TRBJ2-7, with a tentative D call TRBD1 (5 bases). The CDR3 covers 14 residues. Germline CDR1 is MNHEY and CDR2 is SVGEGT. Between the trimmed V and J ends, which lost 10 bases and 3 bases, there was a span of 19 bases.

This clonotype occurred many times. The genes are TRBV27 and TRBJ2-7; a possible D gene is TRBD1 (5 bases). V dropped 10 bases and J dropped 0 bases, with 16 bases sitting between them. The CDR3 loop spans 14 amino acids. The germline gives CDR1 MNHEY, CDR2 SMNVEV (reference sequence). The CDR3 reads CATRWTSSSYEQYF. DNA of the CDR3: TGTGCCACCAGATGGACAAGTAGCTCCTACGAGCAGTACTTC.

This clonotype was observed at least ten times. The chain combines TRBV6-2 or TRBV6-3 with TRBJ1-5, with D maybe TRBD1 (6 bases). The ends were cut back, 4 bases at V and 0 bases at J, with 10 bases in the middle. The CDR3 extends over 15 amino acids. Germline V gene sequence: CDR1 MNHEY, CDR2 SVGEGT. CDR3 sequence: CASSFRDNSNQPQHF. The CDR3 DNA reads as TGTGCCAGCAGTTTCAGGGACAATAGCAATCAGCCCCAGCATTTT.

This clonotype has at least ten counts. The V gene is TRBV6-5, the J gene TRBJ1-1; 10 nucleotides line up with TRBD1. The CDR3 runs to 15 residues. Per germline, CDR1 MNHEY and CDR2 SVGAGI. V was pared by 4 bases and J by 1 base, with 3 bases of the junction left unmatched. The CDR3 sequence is CASSLGTGANTEAFF. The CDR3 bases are TGTGCCAGCAGTTTAGGGACAGGGGCGAACACTGAAGCTTTCTTT.

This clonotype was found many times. CDR3 bases: TGTGCCAGCAGTTTAGTGGGGGCGGGAGAGACCCAGTACTTC. Translated: CASSLVGAGETQYF. V gene TRBV12-3 or TRBV12-4 combines with J gene TRBJ2-5, with a weak D call TRBD1 (6 bases). The CDR3 spans 14 residues. V was shortened by 1 base and J by 4 bases, with 10 bases between the two germline ends.

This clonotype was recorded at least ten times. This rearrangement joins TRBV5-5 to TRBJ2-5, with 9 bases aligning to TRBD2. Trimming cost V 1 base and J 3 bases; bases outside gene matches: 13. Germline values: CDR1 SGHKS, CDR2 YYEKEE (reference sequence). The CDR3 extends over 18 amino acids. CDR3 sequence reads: CASSLPFLAGFDEETQYF. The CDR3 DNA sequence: TGTGCCAGCAGCTTGCCCTTCCTAGCGGGATTTGATGAAGAGACCCAGTACTTC.

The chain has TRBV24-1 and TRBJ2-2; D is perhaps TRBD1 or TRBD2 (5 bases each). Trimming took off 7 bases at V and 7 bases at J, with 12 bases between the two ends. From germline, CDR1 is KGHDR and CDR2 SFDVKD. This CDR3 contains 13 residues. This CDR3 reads CATRAQGDGELFF. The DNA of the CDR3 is TGTGCCACCAGAGCCCAGGGAGACGGGGAGCTGTTTTTT.

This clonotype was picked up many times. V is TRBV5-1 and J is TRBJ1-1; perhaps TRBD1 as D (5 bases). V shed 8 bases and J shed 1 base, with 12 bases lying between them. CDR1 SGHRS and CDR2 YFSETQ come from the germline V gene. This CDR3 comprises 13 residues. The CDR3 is CASQRQTNTEAFF. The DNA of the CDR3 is TGCGCCAGTCAAAGACAGACGAACACTGAAGCTTTCTTT. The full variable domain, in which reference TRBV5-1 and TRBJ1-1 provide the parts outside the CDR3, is KAGVTQTPRYLIKTRGQQVTLSCSPISGHRSVSWYQQTPGQGLQFLFEYFSETQRNKGNFPGRFSGRQFSNSRSEMNVSTLELGDSALYLCASQRQTNTEAFFGQGTRLTVV.

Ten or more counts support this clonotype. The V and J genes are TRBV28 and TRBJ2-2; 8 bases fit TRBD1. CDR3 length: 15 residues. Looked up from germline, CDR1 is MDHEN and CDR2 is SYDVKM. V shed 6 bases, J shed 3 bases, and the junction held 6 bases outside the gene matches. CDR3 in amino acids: CASSSRQGYTGELFF. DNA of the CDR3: TGTGCCAGCAGCTCGCGACAGGGGTACACCGGGGAGCTGTTTTTT.

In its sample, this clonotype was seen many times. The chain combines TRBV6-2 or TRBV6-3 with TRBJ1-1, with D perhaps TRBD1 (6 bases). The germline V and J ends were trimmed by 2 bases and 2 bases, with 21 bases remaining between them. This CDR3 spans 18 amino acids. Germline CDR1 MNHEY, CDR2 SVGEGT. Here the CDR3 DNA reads TGTGCCAGCAGTTACGGGGAGGGAGCCAGGGGACCCAACACTGAAGCTTTCTTT. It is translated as CASSYGEGARGPNTEAFF.

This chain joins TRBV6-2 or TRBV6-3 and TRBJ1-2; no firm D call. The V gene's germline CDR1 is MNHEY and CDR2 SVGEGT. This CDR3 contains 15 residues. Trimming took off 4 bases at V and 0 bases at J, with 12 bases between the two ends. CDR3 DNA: TGTGCCAGCAGTTCGTCACCCCTGGCTAACTATGGCTACACCTTC. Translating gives CASSSSPLANYGYTF.

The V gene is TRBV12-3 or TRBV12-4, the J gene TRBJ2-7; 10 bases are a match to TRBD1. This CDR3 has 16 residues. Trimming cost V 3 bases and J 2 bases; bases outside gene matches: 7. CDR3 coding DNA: TGTGCCAGCAGTTTCCCAACCGGGACAGGGGCCTACGAGCAGTACTTC. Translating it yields CASSFPTGTGAYEQYF.

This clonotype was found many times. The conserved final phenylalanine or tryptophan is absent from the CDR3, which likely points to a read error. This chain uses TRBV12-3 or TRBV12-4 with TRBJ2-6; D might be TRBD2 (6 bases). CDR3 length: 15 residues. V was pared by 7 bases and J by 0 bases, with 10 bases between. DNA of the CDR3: TGTGCCAGCACTCCCGGGGGCTCTGGGGCCAACGTCCTGACTTCC. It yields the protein CASTPGGSGANVLTS.

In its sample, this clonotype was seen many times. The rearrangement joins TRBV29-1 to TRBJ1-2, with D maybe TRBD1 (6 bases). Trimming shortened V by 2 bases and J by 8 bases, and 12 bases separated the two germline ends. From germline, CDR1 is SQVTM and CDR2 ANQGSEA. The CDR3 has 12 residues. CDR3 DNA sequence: TGCAGCGTTGAACTACCCACAGGGGGCTACACCTTC. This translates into CSVELPTGGYTF. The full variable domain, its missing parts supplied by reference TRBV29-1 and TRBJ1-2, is SAVISQKPSRDICQRGTSLTIQCQVDSQVTMMFWYRQQPGQSLTLIATANQGSEATYESGFVIDKFPISRPNLTFSTLTVSNMSPEDSSIYLCSVELPTGGYTFGSGTRLTVV.

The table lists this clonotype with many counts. CDR3 nucleotide sequence: TGTGCCAGCAGCCACGGACTAGCGGGAGCGACCTCCTACAATGAGCAGTTCTTC. It encodes CASSHGLAGATSYNEQFF. The chain has TRBV14 and TRBJ2-1; 13 bases match TRBD2. Germline V gives CDR1 SGHDN, CDR2 FVKESK. This CDR3 contains 18 residues. With V trimmed by 3 bases and J by 0 bases, 5 bases remained unmatched.

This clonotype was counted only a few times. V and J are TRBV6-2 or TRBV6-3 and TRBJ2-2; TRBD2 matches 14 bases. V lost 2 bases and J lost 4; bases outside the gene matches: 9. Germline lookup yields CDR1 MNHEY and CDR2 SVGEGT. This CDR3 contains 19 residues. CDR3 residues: CASSYMTSGRERGTGELFF. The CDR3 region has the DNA TGTGCCAGCAGTTACATGACTAGCGGGAGGGAACGTGGCACCGGGGAGCTGTTTTTT.

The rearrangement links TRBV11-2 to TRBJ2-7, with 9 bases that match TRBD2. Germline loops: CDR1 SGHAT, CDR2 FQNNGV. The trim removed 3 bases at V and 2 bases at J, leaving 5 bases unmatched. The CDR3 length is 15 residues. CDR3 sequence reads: CASSFGTSKTYEQYF. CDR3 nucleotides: TGTGCCAGCAGCTTCGGGACTAGCAAAACCTACGAGCAGTACTTC.